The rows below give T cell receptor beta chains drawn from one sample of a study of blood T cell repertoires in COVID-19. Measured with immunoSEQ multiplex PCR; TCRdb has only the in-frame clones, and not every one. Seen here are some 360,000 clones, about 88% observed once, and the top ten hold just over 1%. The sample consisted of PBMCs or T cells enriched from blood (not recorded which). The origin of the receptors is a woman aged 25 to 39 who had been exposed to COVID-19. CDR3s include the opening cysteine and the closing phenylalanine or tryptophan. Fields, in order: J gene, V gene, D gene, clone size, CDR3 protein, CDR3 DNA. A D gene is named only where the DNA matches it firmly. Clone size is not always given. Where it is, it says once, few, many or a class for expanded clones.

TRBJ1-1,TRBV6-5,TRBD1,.,CASSYGDRAYTEAFF,TGTGCCAGCAGTTACGGTGACAGGGCCTACACTGAAGCTTTCTTT
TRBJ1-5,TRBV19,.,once,CASSRQINQPQHF,TGTGCCAGTAGTAGACAAATCAATCAGCCCCAGCATTTT
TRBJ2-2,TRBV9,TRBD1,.,CASSLTGKSTGELFF,TGTGCCAGCAGCCTGACAGGGAAAAGCACCGGGGAGCTGTTTTTT
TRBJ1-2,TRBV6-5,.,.,CASSYDEGGSYGYTF,TGTGCCAGCAGTTACGACGAAGGGGGTTCCTATGGCTACACCTTC
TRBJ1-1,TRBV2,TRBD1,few,CASSRTGGNTEAFF,TGTGCCAGCAGTAGGACAGGTGGGAACACTGAAGCTTTCTTT
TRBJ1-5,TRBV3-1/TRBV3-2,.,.,CASSHLRAQPQHF,TGTGCCAGCAGCCATCTGAGGGCTCAGCCCCAGCATTTT
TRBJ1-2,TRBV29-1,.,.,CSVEVQGTASYGYTF,TGCAGCGTTGAAGTCCAGGGGACGGCTAGCTATGGCTACACCTTC
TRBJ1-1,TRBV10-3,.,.,CAISDYQLTEAFF,TGTGCCATCAGTGATTATCAACTCACTGAAGCTTTCTTT
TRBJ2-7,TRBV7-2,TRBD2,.,CASSSAGTSARSSYEQYF,TGTGCCAGCAGCTCCGCCGGGACTAGCGCAAGGAGCTCCTACGAGCAGTACTTC
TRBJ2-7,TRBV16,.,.,CASSPLTGDEQYF,TGTGCCAGCAGCCCCCTGACAGGTGACGAGCAGTACTTC
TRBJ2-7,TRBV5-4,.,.,CASSLGPAGFYEQYF,TGTGCCAGCAGCTTGGGCCCAGCGGGTTTCTACGAGCAGTACTTC
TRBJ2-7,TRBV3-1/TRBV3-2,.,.,CASSGGGRTYEQYF,TGTGCCAGCAGTGGGGGAGGACGGACCTACGAGCAGTACTTC
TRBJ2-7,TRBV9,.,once,CASSIDGTPTRDEQYF,TGTGCCAGCAGCATAGACGGGACACCAACTCGGGACGAGCAGTACTTC
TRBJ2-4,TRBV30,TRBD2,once,CAWTGGGIQYF,TGTGCCTGGACCGGCGGGGGGATTCAGTACTTC
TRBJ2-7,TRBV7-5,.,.,CARSLGTSGFYEQYF,TGTGCCAGAAGCTTAGGGACTAGCGGATTCTACGAGCAGTACTTC
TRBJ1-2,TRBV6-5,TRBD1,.,CASRWTGGGYTF,TGTGCCAGCAGGTGGACAGGGGGGGGCTACACCTTC
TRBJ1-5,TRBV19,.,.,CASSTTGGGANQPQHF,TGTGCCAGTAGTACCACCGGCGGGGGGGCTAATCAGCCCCAGCATTTT
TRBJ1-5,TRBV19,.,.,CASTVSQGRNQPQHF,TGTGCCAGTACTGTTTCCCAGGGTAGGAATCAGCCCCAGCATTTT
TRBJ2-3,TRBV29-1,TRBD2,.,CSVDPSGSDTQYF,TGCAGCGTGGATCCTAGCGGGAGTGATACGCAGTATTTT
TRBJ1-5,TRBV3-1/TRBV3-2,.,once,CASSQGPGANQPQHF,TGTGCCAGCAGCCAAGGACCAGGGGCGAATCAGCCCCAGCATTTT
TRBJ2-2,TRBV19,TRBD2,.,CASSIGGVSTGELFF,TGTGCCAGTAGTATTGGGGGGGTGAGCACCGGGGAGCTGTTTTTT
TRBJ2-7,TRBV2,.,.,CASSQAEYQEQYF,TGTGCCAGCAGCCAAGCGGAGTATCAGGAGCAGTACTTC
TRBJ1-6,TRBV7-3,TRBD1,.,CASSLTGTDNSPLHF,TGTGCCAGCAGCTTAACGGGGACAGATAATTCACCCCTCCACTTT
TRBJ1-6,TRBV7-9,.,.,CASSTGVYNSPLHF,TGTGCCAGCAGCACGGGGGTGTATAATTCACCCCTCCACTTT
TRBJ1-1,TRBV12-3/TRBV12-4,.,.,CASSPTRGTEAFF,TGTGCCAGCAGCCCGACCCGGGGGACTGAAGCTTTCTTT
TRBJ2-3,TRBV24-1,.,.,CATSDLGTGSDTQYF,TGTGCCACCAGTGATTTAGGAACAGGGTCGGATACGCAGTATTTT
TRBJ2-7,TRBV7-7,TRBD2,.,CASSLSGTSSDEQYF,TGTGCCAGCAGCTTGAGCGGGACGTCTTCTGACGAGCAGTACTTC
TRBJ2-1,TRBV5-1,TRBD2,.,CASSWTSGSNEQFF,TGCGCCAGCAGCTGGACTAGCGGGAGCAATGAGCAGTTCTTC
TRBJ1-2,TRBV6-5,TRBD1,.,CASRDSHFYGYTF,TGTGCCAGCCGGGACAGCCATTTCTATGGCTACACCTTC
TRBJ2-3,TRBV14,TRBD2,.,CASSQDSLLADTSTDTQYF,TGTGCCAGCAGCCAAGATTCCCTCCTAGCGGATACTAGCACAGATACGCAGTATTTT
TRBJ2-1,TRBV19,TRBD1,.,CASSPLRQGPFSYNEQFF,TGTGCCAGTAGCCCCCTACGACAGGGTCCCTTCTCCTACAATGAGCAGTTCTTC
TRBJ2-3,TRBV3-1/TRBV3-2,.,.,CASSLAESTDTQYF,TGTGCCAGCAGCCTAGCGGAGAGCACAGATACGCAGTATTTT
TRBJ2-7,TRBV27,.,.,CASTSERPPYEQYF,TGTGCCAGCACCTCAGAGCGCCCCCCCTACGAGCAGTACTTC
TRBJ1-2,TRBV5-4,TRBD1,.,CASRATAPGQGGFGENTF,TGTGCCAGCAGAGCCACCGCCCCGGGACAGGGAGGTTTCGGGGAAAACACCTTC
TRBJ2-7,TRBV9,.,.,CASSVGGGVNYEQYF,TGTGCCAGCAGCGTAGGAGGGGGAGTGAACTACGAGCAGTACTTC
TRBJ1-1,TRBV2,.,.,CASIERQANNEAFF,TGTGCCAGCATCGAAAGACAGGCGAACAATGAAGCTTTCTTT
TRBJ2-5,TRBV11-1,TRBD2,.,CASNPMGLGEETQYF,TGTGCCAGCAACCCCATGGGACTAGGAGAGGAGACCCAGTACTTC
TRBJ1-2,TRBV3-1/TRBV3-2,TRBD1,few,CASSQSHRGYGYTF,TGTGCCAGCAGCCAATCGCACAGGGGCTATGGCTACACCTTC
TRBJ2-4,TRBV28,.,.,CASSPTGLAKNIQYF,TGTGCCAGCAGTCCGACAGGTCTAGCCAAAAACATTCAGTACTTC
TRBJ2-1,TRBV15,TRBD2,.,CATTESAGVTVEQFF,TGTGCCACCACCGAGTCAGCGGGAGTCACGGTTGAGCAGTTCTTC